This T cell receptor (beta chain) was found in a study of T cells in Graves' hyperthyroidism and ophthalmopathy. TCR beta CDR3 regions were amplified from RNA. An initial round of RT-PCR targeting the TCR CDR3 relied on the HTBI primer set. TCRdb re-analysed the multiplex PCR reads in MiXCR, keeping a single row per CDR3 protein. The sample holds 530,000 or so distinct CDR3 sequences, approximately 24% seen once. This clonotype has only a few counts. The antigen is undetermined. At one boundary the junction diverges from the germline segment, which might be a read error. The study, taken as a whole, reports: Most clonotypes expanded in thyroid above 0.001 were likewise present in blood.

Sample: blood. This clonotype originated in a woman aged 25 to 39 with Graves' ophthalmopathy.

The CDR3: CASSLAGGLGAKNIKYF. The CDR3 region has the DNA TGTGCCAGCAGCTTAGCAGGGGGCCTGGGAGCCAAAAACATTAAGTACTTC. This chain connects TRBV7-2 to TRBJ2-4; 7 positions match TRBD1. The CDR3 totals 17 residues. CDR1 and CDR2 (germline): SGHTA, FQGNSA.